This T cell receptor beta chain was sequenced for a study of read filtering for tumor transcriptome and immune sequencing. As for the study in general: The cohort had about 16 men and roughly 13 women aged about 40 to 90, mean roughly 65 years. By R-ISS, stages I, II and III held around 8, 16 and 7 patients. Findings and caveats of the study: The CD138-negative fraction was mixed bone marrow immune cells, not pure T cells.

Molecular barcoded adaptors covering alpha/delta and beta/gamma chains were used on roughly 400 ng RNA. Using its own MiXCR run on the reads, TCRdb lists one record per CDR3 protein. Among about 60,000 distinct CDR3 sequences, approximately 15% were seen once, and the ten largest hold 45%. Trimming cost V 5 bases and J 6 bases, with 9 bases left between them. The length of the CDR3 is 12 residues. Germline V CDR1 and CDR2: MNHEY, SMNVEV (reference sequence). Every patient had bone marrow sampled while the disease was active. This clonotype was detected many times. Its antigen remains unknown. Source material: a population of CD138-negative cells sorted from bone marrow. The V call is TRBV27, the J call TRBJ2-3; D uncertain. The TCR sequence derives from a donor over 35 with multiple myeloma. In DNA, the CDR3 is TGTGCCAGCAGTCCGACGGCCGATACGCAGTATTTT. Protein sequence: CASSPTADTQYF.